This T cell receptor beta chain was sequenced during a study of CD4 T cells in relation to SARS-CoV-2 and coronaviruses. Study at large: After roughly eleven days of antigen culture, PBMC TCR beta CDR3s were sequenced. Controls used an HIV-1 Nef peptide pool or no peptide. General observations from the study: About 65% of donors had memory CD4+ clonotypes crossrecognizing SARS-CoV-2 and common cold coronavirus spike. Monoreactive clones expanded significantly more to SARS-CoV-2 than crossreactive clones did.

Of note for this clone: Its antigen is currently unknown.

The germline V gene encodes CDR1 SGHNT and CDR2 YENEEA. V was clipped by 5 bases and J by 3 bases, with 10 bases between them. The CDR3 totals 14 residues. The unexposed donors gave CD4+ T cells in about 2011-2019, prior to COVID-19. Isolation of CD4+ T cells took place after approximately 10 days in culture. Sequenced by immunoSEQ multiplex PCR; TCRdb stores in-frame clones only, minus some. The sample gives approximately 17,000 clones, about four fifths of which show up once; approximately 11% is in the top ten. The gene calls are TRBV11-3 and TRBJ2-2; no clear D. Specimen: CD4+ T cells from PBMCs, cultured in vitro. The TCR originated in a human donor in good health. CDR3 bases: TGTGCCAGCAGCCTCTTTGGGGACACCGGGGAGCTGTTTTTT. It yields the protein CASSLFGDTGELFF.